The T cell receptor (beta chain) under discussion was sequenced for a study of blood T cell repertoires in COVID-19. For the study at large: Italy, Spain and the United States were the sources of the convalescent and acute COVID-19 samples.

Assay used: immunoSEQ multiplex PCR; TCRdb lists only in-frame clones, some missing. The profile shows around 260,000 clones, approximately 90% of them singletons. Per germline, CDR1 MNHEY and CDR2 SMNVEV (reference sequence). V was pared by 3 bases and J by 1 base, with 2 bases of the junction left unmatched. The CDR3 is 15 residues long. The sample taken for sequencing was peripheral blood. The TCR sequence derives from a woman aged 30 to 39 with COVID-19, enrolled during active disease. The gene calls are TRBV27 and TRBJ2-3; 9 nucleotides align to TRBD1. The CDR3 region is CASSLRTGGTDTQYF. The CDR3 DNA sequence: TGTGCCAGCAGTTTGCGGACAGGGGGCACAGATACGCAGTATTTT.